Following are 18 T cell receptor beta chains from one sample sequenced in a study of beta chain features in type 1 diabetes. Findings and limits, study-wide: Moderately but significantly shorter TCRB CDR3s were found in Type 1 diabetes patients in all four CD4+ subsets.

Sequenced material consisted of expressed TCRB transcripts (all of the isolated RNA was reverse transcribed). Measured with immunoSEQ multiplex PCR; TCRdb has only the in-frame clones, and not every one. In the table there are about 280,000 clones, approximately 16% of which are singletons. No antigen has been assigned to these receptors. Input material: naive CD4+ T cells from blood. These TCRs come from a man aged 18-30 years with type 1 diabetes.

This clone has only a few counts. This chain connects TRBV5-6 to TRBJ2-5; 7 bases fit TRBD2. Losses at the gene ends were 3 bases for V and 5 bases for J; bases not matched to a gene: 4. The CDR3 covers 13 residues. CDR1 SGHDT and CDR2 YYEEEE come from the germline V gene. CDR3 in DNA: TGTGCCAGCAGCTGGACTAGGCAGGAGACCCAGTACTTC. Translated, it gives CASSWTRQETQYF.

This clone occurred a few times. The chain is built from TRBV7-9 and TRBJ2-4; 7 bases are shared with TRBD2. The J segment lost 8 bases and the V segment lost 3 bases, leaving 10 bases of the junction unmatched. The length of the CDR3 is 15 residues. Germline lookup yields CDR1 SEHNR and CDR2 FQNEAQ (reference sequence). CDR3 sequence reads: CASSFIGGSTDIQYF. CDR3 coding DNA: TGTGCCAGCAGCTTTATCGGCGGGAGTACAGACATTCAGTACTTC.

This clone was seen a few times. The V and J genes are TRBV19 and TRBJ2-5, with 7 positions matching TRBD2. CDR1 and CDR2 (germline): LNHDA, SQIVND (reference sequence). J gave up 3 bases and V 7 bases, and 5 bases lay outside the gene matches. This CDR3 is built from 13 residues. CDR3 in amino acids: CASMGGPKETQYF. CDR3 DNA: TGTGCCAGTATGGGAGGGCCTAAAGAGACCCAGTACTTC.

This clone was detected only a few times. J is TRBJ2-5 and V is TRBV29-1, with 9 bases that match TRBD2. Germline V gene sequence: CDR1 SQVTM, CDR2 ANQGSEA. V lost 4 bases, J lost 6 bases, and 12 bases stayed unmatched. The CDR3 has 15 residues. This CDR3 is CSVVVGSGSDKTQYF. The CDR3 DNA is TGCAGCGTTGTAGTAGGTAGCGGGAGTGACAAGACCCAGTACTTC.

The chain combines TRBV13 with TRBJ1-3; 11 bases fit TRBD1. With V trimmed by 11 bases and J by 9 bases, 9 bases remained unmatched. The CDR3 has 13 amino acids. Germline CDR1 and CDR2: PRHDT and FYEKMQ (reference sequence). CDR3 in amino acids: CASGQGAPTTIYF. CDR3 in DNA: TGTGCCTCTGGACAGGGGGCACCAACCACCATATATTTT.

The chain joins TRBV11-2 to TRBJ2-7; 8 nucleotides align to TRBD1. The V and J ends lost 5 bases and 0 bases, in that order; junction bases with no gene match: 9. Germline CDR1 is SGHAT and CDR2 is FQNNGV. The length of the CDR3 is 16 residues. The CDR3 bases are TGTGCCAGCAGCCTACGGGGACAGGACAGCTCCTACGAGCAGTACTTC. It codes for CASSLRGQDSSYEQYF. Filled out from reference TRBV11-2 and TRBJ2-7, the complete variable domain reads EAGVAQSPRYKIIEKRQSVAFWCNPISGHATLYWYQQILGQGPKLLIQFQNNGVVDDSQLPKDRFSAERLKGVDSTLKIQPAKLEDSAVYLCASSLRGQDSSYEQYFGPGTRLTVT.

This clone showed up just a few times. The chain employs TRBV19 and TRBJ2-6; possibly TRBD2 for D (6 bases). The CDR3 contains 15 residues. Trimming removed 7 bases at V and 0 bases at J, with 10 bases between. Per the germline V gene, CDR1 is LNHDA and CDR2 is SQIVND (reference sequence). The CDR3 nucleotides are TGTGCCAGTAAAACCGGGGGCTCTGGGGCCAACGTCCTGACTTTC. This translates into CASKTGGSGANVLTF.

The chain combines TRBV28 with TRBJ2-7, with TRBD2 matching over 7 bases. The CDR3 has 14 residues. The V gene end was trimmed by 7 bases and the J gene end by 3 bases; junction bases not matched to a gene: 9. CDR1 is MDHEN, CDR2 SYDVKM, per germline. In DNA form, the CDR3 reads TGTGCCAGCATTGGGAGCGGGGCCTACTACGAGCAGTACTTC. This encodes CASIGSGAYYEQYF.

The chain links TRBV2 to TRBJ1-5; the D gene is possibly TRBD1 (5 bases). Per the germline V gene, CDR1 is SNHLY and CDR2 is FYNNEI. This CDR3 has 16 residues. V shed 6 bases and J shed 0 bases, with 15 bases lying between them. CDR3 region: CASSYGGVYSNQPQHF. The CDR3 coding sequence is TGTGCCAGCAGCTATGGGGGGGTCTATAGCAATCAGCCCCAGCATTTT.

As regards this clone: The sample contains more than one DNA sequence encoding this CDR3. The chain couples TRBV9 to TRBJ2-2; D is ambiguous. V was trimmed by 2 bases and J by 1 base, leaving 3 bases between them. CDR1 is SGDLS and CDR2 is YYNGEE in the germline V gene. CDR3 size: 13 residues. The CDR3, as DNA: TGTGCCAGCAGCGTTCAGAACACCGGGGAGCTGTTTTTT. Translated: CASSVQNTGELFF.

This rearrangement joins TRBV4-3 to TRBJ1-3; weak D call: TRBD1 (6 bases). CDR1 and CDR2 from the germline V gene are LGHNA and YSLEER. The CDR3 extends over 15 amino acids. V lost 1 base and J 4 bases, leaving 11 bases between the germline ends. CDR3 protein: CASSQAQGEGNTIYF. The CDR3 region has the DNA TGCGCCAGCAGCCAAGCACAGGGCGAAGGAAACACCATATATTTT.

This clone was observed a few times. The chain uses TRBV7-9 and TRBJ2-1; D is possibly TRBD1 (5 bases). The length of the CDR3 is 16 residues. V shed 3 bases and J shed 7 bases, with 19 bases lying between them. In germline, CDR1 is SEHNR, CDR2 FQNEAQ (reference sequence). This CDR3 reads CASSFLYRGAWNEQFF. In DNA form, the CDR3 reads TGTGCCAGCAGCTTCCTGTATAGGGGCGCGTGGAATGAGCAGTTCTTC.

This clone appeared a few times. The genes are TRBV12-5 and TRBJ2-5, with 15 bases lining up with TRBD2. The germline V gene has CDR1 LGHNT and CDR2 FRNRAP. V shed 7 bases and J 5 bases; nucleotides not matched to a gene: 5. This CDR3 has 15 residues. This CDR3 is CASAGLAGGQETQYF. The CDR3 DNA reads as TGTGCTAGTGCCGGACTAGCGGGGGGGCAGGAGACCCAGTACTTC.

This clone was seen only a few times. The genes are TRBV6-5 and TRBJ2-7; a weak D match, TRBD1 (6 bases). Trimming removed 5 bases at V and 2 bases at J, with 13 bases between. This CDR3 has 14 amino acids. The germline V gene encodes CDR1 MNHEY and CDR2 SVGAGI. This chain's CDR3 is CASSPRGNTYEQYF. CDR3 coding DNA: TGTGCCAGCAGTCCCAGGGGCAATACCTACGAGCAGTACTTC.

This clone has more than one count but fewer than ten. The V and J genes are TRBV4-3 and TRBJ2-2, with D hard to call. Germline assignment: CDR1 LGHNA and CDR2 YSLEER. The CDR3 runs to 13 residues. V was cut by 11 bases and J by 3 bases, with 13 bases left in between. The CDR3 region has the DNA TGCGCCGGCCCCTTCCCCCACACCGGGGAGCTGTTTTTT. Its translation is CAGPFPHTGELFF.

This clone occurred a few times. The V call is TRBV5-6, the J call TRBJ2-1; TRBD2 aligns across 9 bases. The germline V gene has CDR1 SGHDT and CDR2 YYEEEE. This CDR3 has 16 amino acids. J gave up 4 bases and V 2 bases, and 7 bases lay outside the gene matches. This CDR3 reads CASSFGGSGGYNEQFF. The DNA of the CDR3 is TGTGCCAGCAGCTTCGGTGGTAGCGGGGGTTACAATGAGCAGTTCTTC.

The chain has TRBV9 and TRBJ1-1; D remains ambiguous. Germline V gives CDR1 SGDLS, CDR2 YYNGEE. The CDR3 totals 13 residues. V dropped 1 base and J dropped 1 base, with 5 bases sitting between them. The CDR3 DNA reads as TGTGCCAGCAGCGTAAGCTGGAACACTGAAGCTTTCTTT. Translation gives CASSVSWNTEAFF.

In its sample, this clone was seen a few times. V and J are TRBV6-6 and TRBJ2-7; maybe TRBD1 (6 bases). The CDR3 covers 14 residues. V was trimmed by 0 bases and J by 4 bases, leaving 10 bases between them. CDR1 is MNHNY and CDR2 is SVGAGI in the germline V gene (reference sequence). CDR3 sequence (DNA): TGTGCCAGCAGTTACTCGAGGGGGTTTTACGAGCAGTACTTC. As protein: CASSYSRGFYEQYF.